The T cell receptor beta chain under discussion was sequenced for a study of cytomegalovirus exposure and HLA in healthy donors. General study points: A few V segments could not be told apart, such as TRBV6-2 and TRBV6-3, and were left out.

The CDR3 has 11 residues. V lost 5 bases to trimming and J lost 5 bases, with 6 bases between them. In germline, CDR1 is MNHEY, CDR2 SMNVEV (reference sequence). 13 Jbeta primers and 60 Vbeta primers were used for the PCR. Sequencing used immunoSEQ multiplex PCR; TCRdb keeps in-frame clones, though not all of them. The sample contains around 150,000 clones, 60% to 80% of which appear only once. In the case of this clone: Its antigen is currently unknown.

The chain combines TRBV27 with TRBJ1-1, with D possibly TRBD1 on 5 matching bases. Sequencing was done on a sample of PBMCs. This sequence was found in a woman aged 25 to 45 in good health and CMV-seronegative. The CDR3 loop is CASSRGTEAFF. The CDR3 DNA is TGTGCCAGCAGTAGGGGAACTGAAGCTTTCTTT.